This TCR beta chain is drawn from a study of T cell changes during pregnancy in multiple sclerosis. V lost 8 bases, J lost 9 bases, and 14 bases stayed unmatched. Germline CDR1 and CDR2: SNHLY and FYNNEI. The CDR3 is 15 amino acids. The assay was immunoSEQ multiplex PCR, and TCRdb's table has in-frame clones only and misses some. Of 88,000 or so clones in the sample, just over 90% were seen once. This clone was counted once. The chain recombines TRBV2 with TRBJ1-5; TRBD1 agrees at 9 bases. This material consisted of peripheral blood, taken before pregnancy. The TCR originated in a female donor with multiple sclerosis, enrolled in a pregnancy study. DNA for the CDR3: TGTGCCAGCCACCAGGGACAGGGTATCTATCTGCCCCAGCATTTT. Amino acid sequence: CASHQGQGIYLPQHF.